Listed here are 22 T cell receptor beta chains from one sample, sequenced in a study of cytomegalovirus exposure and HLA in healthy donors. The PCR was carried out with 60 Vbeta primers and 13 Jbeta primers. Profiled with immunoSEQ multiplex PCR; TCRdb holds only in-frame clones, not every one. The table lists 200,000 to 250,000 clones, around three quarters of them singletons. The specimen sequenced was PBMCs. These receptors all stem from a man aged 40-49 years in good health and CMV-seronegative.

The table lists this clone with a few counts. The chain is built from TRBV7-2 and TRBJ1-4, with D unclear. V was trimmed by 4 bases and J by 4 bases, leaving 4 bases between them. Germline CDR1 reads SGHTA; CDR2 reads FQGNSA. The CDR3 has 12 residues. CDR3 in amino acids: CASSSFNEKLFF. The DNA of the CDR3 is TGTGCCAGCAGCTCATTTAATGAAAAACTGTTTTTT.

This clone was detected a few times. The chain combines TRBV27 with TRBJ1-1; maybe TRBD1 (5 bases). Germline values: CDR1 MNHEY, CDR2 SMNVEV (reference sequence). V gave up 4 bases and J gave up 5 bases, with 11 bases separating them. The CDR3 is made up of 13 amino acids. The CDR3 bases are TGTGCCAGCAGTTCCCAGGGCTGGACTGAAGCTTTCTTT. Translation gives CASSSQGWTEAFF.

The CDR3 loop reads CATSRATGAVYEQYF. The DNA of the CDR3 is TGTGCCACCAGCAGAGCGACAGGGGCCGTCTACGAGCAGTACTTC. V and J are TRBV15 and TRBJ2-7; TRBD1 agrees at 8 bases. CDR3 length: 15 residues. Germline-derived CDR1 and CDR2 are LNHNV and YYDKDF (reference sequence). V shed 1 base, J shed 3 bases, and the junction held 5 bases outside the gene matches.

J is TRBJ2-7 and V is TRBV28; TRBD2 aligns across 7 bases. Germline V gene sequence: CDR1 MDHEN, CDR2 SYDVKM. The CDR3 runs 14 residues. The J segment lost 3 bases and the V segment lost 6 bases, leaving 8 bases of the junction unmatched. The CDR3 DNA sequence: TGTGCCAGCAGCGGAAGCGGGATAAACTACGAGCAGTACTTC. This translates into CASSGSGINYEQYF.

V gene TRBV15 combines with J gene TRBJ1-3; a weak D match, TRBD1 (5 bases). CDR1 LNHNV and CDR2 YYDKDF come from the germline V gene (reference sequence). CDR3 length: 16 residues. Trimming removed 6 bases at V and 0 bases at J, with 15 bases between. The CDR3 nucleotides read TGTGCCACCAGGATGGACATTTTTCTCTCTGGAAACACCATATATTTT. It encodes CATRMDIFLSGNTIYF.

This chain links TRBV7-8 with TRBJ2-7; TRBD2 aligns across 7 bases. Germline V gives CDR1 SGHVS, CDR2 FQNEAQ. The CDR3 extends over 14 amino acids. The ends lost 5 bases at V and 3 bases at J; junction bases unmatched: 7. The CDR3: CASSGWEGLYEQYF. The CDR3 DNA reads TGTGCCAGCAGCGGGTGGGAGGGTCTCTACGAGCAGTACTTC.

This clone was seen more than once but under ten times. This sequence joins TRBV15 and TRBJ2-5; D is perhaps TRBD2 (6 bases). The CDR3 consists of 16 residues. Trimming pared 0 bases from V and 3 bases from J, leaving 14 bases between. Germline CDR1 and CDR2: LNHNV and YYDKDF (reference sequence). CDR3 sequence: CATSREGAGLEETQYF. The CDR3 DNA reads as TGTGCCACCAGCAGAGAAGGAGCGGGCCTCGAAGAGACCCAGTACTTC. Based on the CDR3 plus reference TRBV15 and TRBJ2-5, the full variable domain is DAMVIQNPRYQVTQFGKPVTLSCSQTLNHNVMYWYQQKSSQAPKLLFHYYDKDFNNEADTPDNFQSRRPNTSFCFLDIRSPGLGDTAMYLCATSREGAGLEETQYFGPGTRLLVL.

This chain connects TRBV2 to TRBJ1-5; perhaps TRBD1 as D (6 bases). Trimming left V 9 bases short and J 4 bases short, with 13 bases between. The CDR3 is 13 residues long. Germline V gene lookup returns CDR1 SNHLY and CDR2 FYNNEI. The CDR3 nucleotides read TGTGCCAGTGACTCCCAGGGGAATCAGCCCCAGCATTTT. Translation: CASDSQGNQPQHF.

The V and J genes are TRBV27 and TRBJ2-1, with a possible D match to TRBD2 (6 bases). V was clipped by 7 bases and J by 6 bases, with 13 bases between them. This CDR3 is 13 amino acids long. CDR1 and CDR2 (germline): MNHEY, SMNVEV (reference sequence). The DNA for the CDR3 is TGTGCCAGCATCCATAACGGGGGCAATGAGCAGTTCTTC. Translated, it gives CASIHNGGNEQFF.

This sequence joins TRBV7-9 and TRBJ2-2, with 7 nucleotides matching TRBD2. CDR1 is SEHNR and CDR2 is FQNEAQ in the germline V gene (reference sequence). The CDR3 is 15 residues long. Losses at the gene ends were 3 bases for V and 0 bases for J; bases not matched to a gene: 1. In DNA form, the CDR3 reads TGTGCCAGCAGCTTGCGGGGGACGAACACCGGGGAGCTGTTTTTT. Amino acids: CASSLRGTNTGELFF.

This chain uses TRBV19 with TRBJ1-5; TRBD1 agrees at 7 bases. CDR3 length equals 14 residues. Germline CDR1 is LNHDA and CDR2 is SQIVND (reference sequence). After removal of 5 bases from V and 6 bases from J, the junction contained 7 bases not matched to a gene. CDR3 sequence (DNA): TGTGCCAGTAGTGATACCACAGGGGTTCAGCCCCAGCATTTT. Residues: CASSDTTGVQPQHF.

This clone was found a few times. The rearrangement joins TRBV5-4 to TRBJ2-5; 8 bases agree with TRBD2. The junction had 9 bases not matched to a gene; V was cut back by 3 bases and J by 5 bases. Germline assignment: CDR1 SGHNT and CDR2 YYREEE (reference sequence). This CDR3 region has 15 residues. As DNA, the CDR3 is TGTGCCAGCAGCTATCTGGGACTAGAATGGGAGACCCAGTACTTC. The encoded protein is CASSYLGLEWETQYF.

The chain uses TRBV28 and TRBJ2-1; possible D gene TRBD2, 5 bases. The CDR3 extends over 14 amino acids. Germline assignment: CDR1 MDHEN and CDR2 SYDVKM. Deletions cut 3 bases from V and 1 base from J, with 7 bases between. In DNA form, the CDR3 reads TGTGCCAGCAGTTTCCCGGGATCCTACAATGAGCAGTTCTTC. This encodes CASSFPGSYNEQFF.

The table lists this clone with a few counts. This sequence joins TRBV7-2 and TRBJ1-1; TRBD1 aligns across 9 bases. V dropped 1 base and J dropped 4; count of bases not matched to a gene: 4. Germline lookup yields CDR1 SGHTA and CDR2 FQGNSA. The CDR3 runs 15 residues. This CDR3 reads CASSLGTGGRTEAFF. CDR3 bases: TGTGCCAGCAGCTTAGGAACAGGGGGCCGCACTGAAGCTTTCTTT.

V usage is TRBV14 and J usage is TRBJ2-1; possibly TRBD2 for D (5 bases). V lost 0 bases, J lost 5 bases, and 11 bases lay in between. The CDR3 covers 15 residues. Germline V gene data show CDR1 as SGHDN and CDR2 as FVKESK. The CDR3 loop reads CASSQDWTPNNEQFF. The DNA of the CDR3 is TGTGCCAGCAGCCAAGATTGGACTCCCAACAATGAGCAGTTCTTC.

The chain links TRBV4-1 to TRBJ1-1; D is ambiguous. Trimming stripped 6 bases from V and 0 bases from J, with 8 bases between. The length of the CDR3 is 13 residues. Germline lookup yields CDR1 MGHRA and CDR2 YSYEKL. The CDR3 DNA reads as TGCGCCAGCAGTATCGGGGTGAACACTGAAGCTTTCTTT. Protein: CASSIGVNTEAFF.

The chain recombines TRBV10-1 with TRBJ1-2, with 7 positions matching TRBD1. The V segment lost 5 bases and the J segment 3 bases; nucleotides outside the gene matches: 3. Germline V gene sequence: CDR1 WNHNN, CDR2 SYGVQD (reference sequence). This CDR3 contains 13 residues. CDR3 sequence (DNA): TGCGCCAGCAGTCCGGGACAGCACTATGGCTACACCTTC. Its protein product is CASSPGQHYGYTF.

The chain uses TRBV5-6 and TRBJ2-7, with D maybe TRBD2 (7 bases). The CDR3 sequence is 14 residues long. The germline V gene has CDR1 SGHDT and CDR2 YYEEEE. V lost 1 base and J 6 bases, leaving 14 bases between the germline ends. The chain's CDR3 is CASSLYGGLAEQYF. CDR3 coding DNA: TGTGCCAGCAGCTTGTACGGGGGGCTAGCCGAGCAGTACTTC.

The chain employs TRBV7-2 and TRBJ2-1; 10 nucleotides match TRBD2. This CDR3 spans 15 amino acids. Germline CDR1 and CDR2: SGHTA and FQGNSA. The trim removed 5 bases at V and 2 bases at J, leaving 3 bases unmatched. This chain's CDR3 is CASSVSGGPYNEQFF. The CDR3 DNA reads TGTGCCAGCAGCGTTAGCGGGGGGCCCTACAATGAGCAGTTCTTC.

This rearrangement joins TRBV7-8 to TRBJ1-2, with D hard to call. Germline loops: CDR1 SGHVS, CDR2 FQNEAQ. This CDR3 spans 12 amino acids. The V and J ends lost 1 base and 8 bases respectively, with 8 bases between them. DNA of the CDR3: TGTGCCAGCAGCTTAGAACAAAACGGCTACACCTTC. This translates into CASSLEQNGYTF.

A few counts support this clone. Other nucleotide sequences from this sample produce the same CDR3. The gene calls are TRBV7-6 and TRBJ2-3; D perhaps matches TRBD1 (6 bases). Germline V CDR1 and CDR2: SGHVS, FNYEAQ. This CDR3 is 15 amino acids long. Trimming took 1 base from V and 1 from J, leaving 9 bases between them. The CDR3 coding sequence is TGTGCCAGCAGCTTAGGGGCAGGGGGCACAGATACGCAGTATTTT. Amino acids: CASSLGAGGTDTQYF. Full variable domain (missing parts from reference TRBV7-6 and TRBJ2-3): GAGVSQSPRYKVTKRGQDVALRCDPISGHVSLYWYRQALGQGPEFLTYFNYEAQQDKSGLPNDRFSAERPEGSISTLTIQRTEQRDSAMYRCASSLGAGGTDTQYFGPGTRLTVL.

The V gene is TRBV28, the J gene TRBJ2-1, with 7 bases identical to TRBD2. There are 15 residues in the CDR3. CDR1 is MDHEN, CDR2 SYDVKM, per germline. Trimming took 2 bases from V and 3 from J; bases not matched to a gene: 4. CDR3 coding DNA: TGTGCCAGCAGTTTAAGGCAGCGGGGCTACAATGAGCAGTTCTTC. Translated, it gives CASSLRQRGYNEQFF.